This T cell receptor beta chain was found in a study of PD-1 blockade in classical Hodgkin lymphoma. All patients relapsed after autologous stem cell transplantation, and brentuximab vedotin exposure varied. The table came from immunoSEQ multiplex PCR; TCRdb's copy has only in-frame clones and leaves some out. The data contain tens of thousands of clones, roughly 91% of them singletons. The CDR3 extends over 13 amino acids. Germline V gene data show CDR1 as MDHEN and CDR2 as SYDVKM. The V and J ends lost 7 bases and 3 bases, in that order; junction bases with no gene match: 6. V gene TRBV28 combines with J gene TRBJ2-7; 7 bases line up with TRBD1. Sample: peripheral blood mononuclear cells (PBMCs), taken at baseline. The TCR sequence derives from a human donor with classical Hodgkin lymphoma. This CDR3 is CASTSTGHYEQYF. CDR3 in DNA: TGTGCCAGCACCTCGACAGGGCACTACGAGCAGTACTTC.